The present TCR beta chain was sequenced within a study of shared clonotypes between healthy human individuals. General study points: Clonotype sharing among the donors was expected to vary with sequencing depth.

With 3 bases clipped from V and 8 bases from J, the junction kept 6 bases outside the gene matches. The CDR3 has 13 residues. Germline CDR1 SEHNR, CDR2 FQNEAQ (reference sequence). Splitting of each subset's genomic DNA was done evenly across several immunoSEQ plates. Only in-frame clones appear in the TCRdb table, and some are missing; sequencing was by immunoSEQ multiplex PCR. This sample has millions of clones, with 85% to 95% found just once. Caucasian adults residing in Nashville, Tennessee made up all the donors. As to this clone: Its antigen is unknown.

This sequence originates from a man in his late teens or twenties in good health. The specimen was naive CD4+ T cells sorted from blood. Regarding subset: CD45RA+ positively selected. The J gene is TRBJ1-2, the V gene TRBV7-9; the match to TRBD1 covers 7 bases. CDR3 DNA: TGTGCCAGCAGCTTGACAGGGCTCTGGGGCTACACCTTC. Its translation is CASSLTGLWGYTF.